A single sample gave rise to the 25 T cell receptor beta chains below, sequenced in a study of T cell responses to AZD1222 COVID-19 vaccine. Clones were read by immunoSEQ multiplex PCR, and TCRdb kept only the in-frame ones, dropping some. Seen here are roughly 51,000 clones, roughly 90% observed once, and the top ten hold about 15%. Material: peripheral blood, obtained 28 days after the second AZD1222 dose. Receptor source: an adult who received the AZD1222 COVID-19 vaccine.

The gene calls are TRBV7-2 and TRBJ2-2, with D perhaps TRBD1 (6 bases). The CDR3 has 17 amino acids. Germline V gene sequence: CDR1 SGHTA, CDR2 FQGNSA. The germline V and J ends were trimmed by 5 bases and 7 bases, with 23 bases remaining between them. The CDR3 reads CASSNQPPGHGIGELFF. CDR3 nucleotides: TGTGCCAGCAGCAACCAACCCCCGGGACACGGGATCGGGGAGCTGTTTTTT.

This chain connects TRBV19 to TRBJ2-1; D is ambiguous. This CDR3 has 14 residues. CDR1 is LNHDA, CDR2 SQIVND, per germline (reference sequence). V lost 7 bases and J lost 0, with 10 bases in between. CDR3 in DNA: TGTGCCAGTAAGTTGGTTGTCTCCTACAATGAGCAGTTCTTC. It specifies CASKLVVSYNEQFF.

The CDR3 DNA follows: TGTGCCAGCAGCTCCCTACCTCCAGACACTAGCGCCCGCTACGAGCAGTACTTC. As protein: CASSSLPPDTSARYEQYF. The V call is TRBV5-4, the J call TRBJ2-7; 7 bases align to TRBD2. The CDR3 is made up of 18 amino acids. V lost 3 bases to trimming and J lost 3 bases; unmatched junction nucleotides: 18. Germline CDR1 and CDR2: SGHNT and YYREEE (reference sequence). Together with reference TRBV5-4 and TRBJ2-7, the CDR3 gives the full variable domain: ETGVTQSPTHLIKTRGQQVTLRCSSQSGHNTVSWYQQALGQGPQFIFQYYREEENGRGNFPPRFSGLQFPNYSSELNVNALELDDSALYLCASSSLPPDTSARYEQYFGPGTRLTVT.

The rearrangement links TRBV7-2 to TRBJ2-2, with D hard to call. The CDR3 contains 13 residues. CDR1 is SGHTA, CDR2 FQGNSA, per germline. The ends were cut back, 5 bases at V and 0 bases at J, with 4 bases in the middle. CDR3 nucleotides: TGTGCCAGCAGCGCCCCGAACACCGGGGAGCTGTTTTTT. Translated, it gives CASSAPNTGELFF. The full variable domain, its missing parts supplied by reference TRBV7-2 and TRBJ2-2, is GAGVSQSPSNKVTEKGKDVELRCDPISGHTALYWYRQSLGQGLEFLIYFQGNSAPDKSGLPSDRFSAERTGGSVSTLTIQRTQQEDSAVYLCASSAPNTGELFFGEGSRLTVL.

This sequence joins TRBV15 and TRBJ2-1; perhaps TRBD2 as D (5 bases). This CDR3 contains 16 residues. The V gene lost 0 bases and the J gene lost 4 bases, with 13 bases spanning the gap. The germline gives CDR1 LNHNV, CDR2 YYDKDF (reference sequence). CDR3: CATSRDRGLVYNEQFF. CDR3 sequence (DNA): TGTGCCACCAGCAGAGATCGAGGACTTGTATACAATGAGCAGTTCTTC.

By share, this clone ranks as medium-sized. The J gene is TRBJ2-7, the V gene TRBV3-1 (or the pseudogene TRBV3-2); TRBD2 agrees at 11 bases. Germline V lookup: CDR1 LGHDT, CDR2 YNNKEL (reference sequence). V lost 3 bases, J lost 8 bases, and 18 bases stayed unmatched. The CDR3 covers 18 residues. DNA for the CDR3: TGTGCCAGCAGCCAGGGACTAGCGGACACTATTACATTGACCAAGCAGTACTTC. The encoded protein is CASSQGLADTITLTKQYF.

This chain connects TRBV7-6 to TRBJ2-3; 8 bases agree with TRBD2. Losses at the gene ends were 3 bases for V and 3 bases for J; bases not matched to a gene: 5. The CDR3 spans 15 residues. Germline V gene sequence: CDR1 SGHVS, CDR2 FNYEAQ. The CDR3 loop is CASSFGTSVTDTQYF. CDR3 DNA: TGTGCCAGCAGCTTTGGGACTAGTGTAACAGATACGCAGTATTTT.

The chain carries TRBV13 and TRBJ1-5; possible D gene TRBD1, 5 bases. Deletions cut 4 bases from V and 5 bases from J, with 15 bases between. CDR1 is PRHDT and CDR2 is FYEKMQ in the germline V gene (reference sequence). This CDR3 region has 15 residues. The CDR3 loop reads CASSSGRGYDQPQHF. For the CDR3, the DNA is TGTGCCAGCAGCTCAGGGCGGGGATACGATCAGCCCCAGCATTTT.

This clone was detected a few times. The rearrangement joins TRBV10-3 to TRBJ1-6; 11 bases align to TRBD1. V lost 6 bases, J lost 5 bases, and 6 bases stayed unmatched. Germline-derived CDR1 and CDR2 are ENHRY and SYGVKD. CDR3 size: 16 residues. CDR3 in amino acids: CAIRSGTGGDNSPLHF. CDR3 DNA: TGTGCCATCAGGTCCGGGACAGGGGGAGATAATTCACCCCTCCACTTT.

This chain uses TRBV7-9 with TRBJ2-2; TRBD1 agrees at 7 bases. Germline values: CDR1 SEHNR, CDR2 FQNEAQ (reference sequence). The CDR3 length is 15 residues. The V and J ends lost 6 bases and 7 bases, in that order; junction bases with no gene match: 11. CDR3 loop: CASRPDRDLSGELFF. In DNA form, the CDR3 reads TGTGCCAGCAGACCTGACAGGGACCTCAGCGGGGAGCTGTTTTTT.

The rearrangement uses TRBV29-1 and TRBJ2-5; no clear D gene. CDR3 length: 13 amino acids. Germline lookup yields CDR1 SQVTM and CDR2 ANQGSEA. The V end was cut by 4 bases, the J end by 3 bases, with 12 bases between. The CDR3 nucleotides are TGCAGCGTTGTCACCTTGCCGAAAGAGACCCAGTACTTC. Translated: CSVVTLPKETQYF.

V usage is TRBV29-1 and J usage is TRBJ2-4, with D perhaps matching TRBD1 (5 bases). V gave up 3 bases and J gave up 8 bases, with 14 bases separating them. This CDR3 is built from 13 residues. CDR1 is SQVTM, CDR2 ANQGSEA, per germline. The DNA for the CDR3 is TGCAGCGTTGATCTCCTAGGGGTGGACATTCAGTACTTC. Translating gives CSVDLLGVDIQYF. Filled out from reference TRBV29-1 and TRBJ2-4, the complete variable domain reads SAVISQKPSRDICQRGTSLTIQCQVDSQVTMMFWYRQQPGQSLTLIATANQGSEATYESGFVIDKFPISRPNLTFSTLTVSNMSPEDSSIYLCSVDLLGVDIQYFGAGTRLSVL.

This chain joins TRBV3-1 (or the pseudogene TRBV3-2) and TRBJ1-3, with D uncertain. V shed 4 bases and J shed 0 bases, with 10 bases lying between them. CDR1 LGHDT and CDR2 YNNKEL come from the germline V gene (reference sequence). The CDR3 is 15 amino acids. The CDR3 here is CASSLRGGSGNTIYF. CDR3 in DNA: TGTGCCAGCAGCCTCCGGGGAGGCTCTGGAAACACCATATATTTT.

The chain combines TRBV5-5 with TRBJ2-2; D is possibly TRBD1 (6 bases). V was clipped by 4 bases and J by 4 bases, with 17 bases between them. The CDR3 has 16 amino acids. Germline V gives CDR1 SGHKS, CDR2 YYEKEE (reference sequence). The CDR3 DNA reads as TGTGCCAGCAGCCCGAGGGTAACAGGGAGCACCGGGGAGCTGTTTTTT. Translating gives CASSPRVTGSTGELFF.

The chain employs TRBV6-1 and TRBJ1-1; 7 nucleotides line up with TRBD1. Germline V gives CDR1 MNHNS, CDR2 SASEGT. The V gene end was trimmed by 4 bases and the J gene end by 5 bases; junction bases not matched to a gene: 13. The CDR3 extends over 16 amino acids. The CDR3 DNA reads TGTGCCAGCAGTGTGTATGAGGGGGCGCGTCGGACTGAAGCTTTCTTT. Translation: CASSVYEGARRTEAFF.

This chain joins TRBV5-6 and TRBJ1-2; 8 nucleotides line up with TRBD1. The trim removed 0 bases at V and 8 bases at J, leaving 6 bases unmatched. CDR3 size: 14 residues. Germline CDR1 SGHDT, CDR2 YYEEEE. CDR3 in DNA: TGTGCCAGCAGCTTGGGCCAGGGGGCGGGAGGCTACACCTTC. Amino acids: CASSLGQGAGGYTF.

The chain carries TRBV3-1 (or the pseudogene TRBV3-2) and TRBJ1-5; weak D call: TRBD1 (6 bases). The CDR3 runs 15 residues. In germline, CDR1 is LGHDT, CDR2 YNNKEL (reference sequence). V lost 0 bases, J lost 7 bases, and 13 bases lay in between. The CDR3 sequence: CASSQDNRADQPQHF. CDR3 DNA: TGTGCCAGCAGCCAAGATAACAGGGCTGACCAGCCCCAGCATTTT.

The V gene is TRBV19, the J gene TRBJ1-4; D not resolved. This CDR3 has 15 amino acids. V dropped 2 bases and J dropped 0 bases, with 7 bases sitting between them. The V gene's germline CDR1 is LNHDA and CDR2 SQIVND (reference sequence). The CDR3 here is CASSIQVATNEKLFF. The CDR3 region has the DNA TGTGCCAGTAGTATACAGGTTGCAACTAATGAAAAACTGTTTTTT.

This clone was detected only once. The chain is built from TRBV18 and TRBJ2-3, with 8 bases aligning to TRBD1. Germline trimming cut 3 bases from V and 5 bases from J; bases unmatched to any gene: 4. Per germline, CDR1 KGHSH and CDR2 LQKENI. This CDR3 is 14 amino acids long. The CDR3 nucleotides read TGTGCCAGCTCACCGCAGGGGGCAGAAGATACGCAGTATTTT. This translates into CASSPQGAEDTQYF.

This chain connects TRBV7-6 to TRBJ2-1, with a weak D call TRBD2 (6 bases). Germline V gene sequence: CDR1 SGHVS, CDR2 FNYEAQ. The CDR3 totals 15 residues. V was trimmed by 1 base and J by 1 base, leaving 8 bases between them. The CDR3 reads CASSLGAGSYNEQFF. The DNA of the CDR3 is TGTGCCAGCAGCTTAGGGGCGGGGTCCTACAATGAGCAGTTCTTC.

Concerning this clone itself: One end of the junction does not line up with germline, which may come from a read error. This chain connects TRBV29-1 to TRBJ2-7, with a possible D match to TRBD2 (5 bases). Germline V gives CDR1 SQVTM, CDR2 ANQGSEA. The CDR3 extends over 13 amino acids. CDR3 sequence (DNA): TGCAGCGTTTGGGAGACCTTGGAATACGAACAGTACTTC. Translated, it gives CSVWETLEYEQYF.

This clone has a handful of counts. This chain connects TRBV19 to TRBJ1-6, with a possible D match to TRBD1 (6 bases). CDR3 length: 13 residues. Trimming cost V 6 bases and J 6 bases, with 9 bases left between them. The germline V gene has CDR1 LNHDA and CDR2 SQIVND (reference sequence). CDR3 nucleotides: TGTGCCAGTAGCGGACAGACTAATTCACCCCTCCACTTT. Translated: CASSGQTNSPLHF. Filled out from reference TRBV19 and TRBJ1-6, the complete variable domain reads DGGITQSPKYLFRKEGQNVTLSCEQNLNHDAMYWYRQDPGQGLRLIYYSQIVNDFQKGDIAEGYSVSREKKESFPLTVTSAQKNPTAFYLCASSGQTNSPLHFGNGTRLTVT.

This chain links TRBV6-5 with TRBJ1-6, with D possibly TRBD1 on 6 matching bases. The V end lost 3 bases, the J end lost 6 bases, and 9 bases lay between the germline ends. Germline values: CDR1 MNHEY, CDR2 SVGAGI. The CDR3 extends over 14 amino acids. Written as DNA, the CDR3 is TGTGCCAGCAGTTATGGCAGGGGTAATTCACCCCTCCACTTT. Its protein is CASSYGRGNSPLHF.

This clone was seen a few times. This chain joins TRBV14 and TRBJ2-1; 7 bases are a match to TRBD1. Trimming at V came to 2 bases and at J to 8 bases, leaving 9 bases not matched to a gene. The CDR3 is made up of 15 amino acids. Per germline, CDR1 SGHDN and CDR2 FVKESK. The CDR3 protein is CASSQLQGRGDEQFF. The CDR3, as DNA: TGTGCCAGCAGCCAACTACAGGGGAGAGGCGATGAGCAGTTCTTC.

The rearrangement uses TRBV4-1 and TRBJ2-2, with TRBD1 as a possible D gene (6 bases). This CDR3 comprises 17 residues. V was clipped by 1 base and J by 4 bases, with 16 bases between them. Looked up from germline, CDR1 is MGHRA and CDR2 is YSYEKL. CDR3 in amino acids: CASSQAPRGSSTGELFF. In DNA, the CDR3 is TGCGCCAGCAGCCAAGCACCCAGGGGTTCGAGCACCGGGGAGCTGTTTTTT.